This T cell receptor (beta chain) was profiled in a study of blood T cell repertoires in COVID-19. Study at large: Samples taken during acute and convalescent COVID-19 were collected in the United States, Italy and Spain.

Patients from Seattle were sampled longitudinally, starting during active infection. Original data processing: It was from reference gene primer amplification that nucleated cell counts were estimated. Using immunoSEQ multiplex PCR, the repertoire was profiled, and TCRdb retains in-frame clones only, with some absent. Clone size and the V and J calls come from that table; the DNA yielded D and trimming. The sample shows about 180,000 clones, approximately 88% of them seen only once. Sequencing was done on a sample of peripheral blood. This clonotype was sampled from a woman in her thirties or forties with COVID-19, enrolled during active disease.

The CDR3 protein is CATRGTGDSPLHF. The CDR3 DNA sequence: TGTGCCACCAGGGGGACAGGAGACTCACCCCTCCACTTT. The genes are TRBV24-1 and TRBJ1-6; 8 bases line up with TRBD1. The CDR3 is 13 residues long. V was clipped by 7 bases and J by 10 bases; unmatched bases: 5. In germline, CDR1 is KGHDR, CDR2 SFDVKD.